Following are 2 T cell receptor beta chains from one sample sequenced in a study of T cells in lung cancer brain metastases. The repertoire was sequenced with immunoSEQ multiplex PCR; TCRdb's copy has only in-frame clones and lacks some. Of 5,000 or so clones listed, approximately 81% were seen once; the top ten hold about 9.1%. The sample comprised tumor tissue from a brain metastasis. The receptors shown here come from a woman between 50 and 59 years old with non-small cell lung cancer that had spread to the brain.

The chain is built from TRBV19 and TRBJ1-5; TRBD1 is a possible D gene (6 bases). V was clipped by 8 bases and J by 6 bases, with 17 bases between them. The CDR3 consists of 14 residues. CDR1 and CDR2 from the germline V gene are LNHDA and SQIVND (reference sequence). The CDR3 protein is CASAIGQSRQPQHF. The DNA of the CDR3 is TGTGCCAGTGCGATAGGACAGTCGCGTCAGCCCCAGCATTTT. Together with reference TRBV19 and TRBJ1-5, the CDR3 gives the full variable domain: DGGITQSPKYLFRKEGQNVTLSCEQNLNHDAMYWYRQDPGQGLRLIYYSQIVNDFQKGDIAEGYSVSREKKESFPLTVTSAQKNPTAFYLCASAIGQSRQPQHFGDGTRLSIL.

This chain links TRBV12-2 with TRBJ2-3; the D call of TRBD2 is as the table states it, not checked on the DNA. TRBV12-2 is a known pseudogene. The CDR3 has 11 amino acids. CDR3 amino acids: CASRLWREPYF. The DNA of the CDR3 is TGTGCAAGTCGCTTATGGCGGGAGCCGTATTTT.